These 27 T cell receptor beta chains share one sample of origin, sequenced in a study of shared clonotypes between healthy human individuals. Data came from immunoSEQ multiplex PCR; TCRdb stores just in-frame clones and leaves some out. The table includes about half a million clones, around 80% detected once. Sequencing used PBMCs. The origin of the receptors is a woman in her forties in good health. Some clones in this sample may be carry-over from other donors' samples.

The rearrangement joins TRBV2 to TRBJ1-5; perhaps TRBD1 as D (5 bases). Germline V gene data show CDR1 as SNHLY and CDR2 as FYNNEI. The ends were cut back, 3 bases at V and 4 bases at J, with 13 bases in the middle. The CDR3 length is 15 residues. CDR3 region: CASSDGQGGNQPQHF. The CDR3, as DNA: TGTGCCAGCAGTGATGGGCAGGGTGGGAATCAGCCCCAGCATTTT.

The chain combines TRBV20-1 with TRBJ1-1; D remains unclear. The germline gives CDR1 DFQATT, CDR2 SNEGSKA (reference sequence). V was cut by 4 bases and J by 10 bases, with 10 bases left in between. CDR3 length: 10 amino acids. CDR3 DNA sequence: TGCAGTGCTATGGGGTGGGGAGCTTTCTTT. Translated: CSAMGWGAFF.

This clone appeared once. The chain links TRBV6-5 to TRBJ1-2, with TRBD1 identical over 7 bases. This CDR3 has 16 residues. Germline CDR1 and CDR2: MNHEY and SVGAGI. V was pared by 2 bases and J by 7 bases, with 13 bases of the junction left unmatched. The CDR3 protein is CASSYAWEEGAGGYTF. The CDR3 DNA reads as TGTGCCAGCAGTTACGCCTGGGAGGAGGGGGCGGGTGGCTACACCTTC.

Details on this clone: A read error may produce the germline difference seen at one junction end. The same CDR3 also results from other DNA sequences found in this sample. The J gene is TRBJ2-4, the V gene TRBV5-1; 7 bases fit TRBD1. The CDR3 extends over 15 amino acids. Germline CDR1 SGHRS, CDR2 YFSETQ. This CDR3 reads CASSSETGTKNIQYF. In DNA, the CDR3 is TGCGCCAGCAGCTCGGAGACAGGGACCAAAAACATTCAGTATTTC.

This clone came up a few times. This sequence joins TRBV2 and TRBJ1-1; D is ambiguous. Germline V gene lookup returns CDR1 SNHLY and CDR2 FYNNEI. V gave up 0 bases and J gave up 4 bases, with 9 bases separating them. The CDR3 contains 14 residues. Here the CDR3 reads CASSEARSGTEAFF. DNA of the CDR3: TGTGCCAGCAGTGAAGCCCGCTCAGGCACTGAAGCTTTCTTT.

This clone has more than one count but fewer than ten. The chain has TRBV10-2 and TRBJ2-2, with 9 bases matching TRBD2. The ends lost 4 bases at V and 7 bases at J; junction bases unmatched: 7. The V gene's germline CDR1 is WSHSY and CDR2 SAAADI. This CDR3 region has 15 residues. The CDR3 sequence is CASSGAGGANGELFF. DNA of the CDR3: TGCGCCAGCAGTGGCGCGGGAGGGGCGAACGGGGAGCTGTTTTTT.

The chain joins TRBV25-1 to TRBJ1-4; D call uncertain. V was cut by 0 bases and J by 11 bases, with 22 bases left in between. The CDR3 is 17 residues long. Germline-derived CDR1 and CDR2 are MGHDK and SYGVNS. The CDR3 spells CASSEYNPGRVELKLFF. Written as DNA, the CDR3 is TGTGCCAGCAGTGAATATAACCCAGGAAGGGTCGAGTTGAAACTGTTTTTT.

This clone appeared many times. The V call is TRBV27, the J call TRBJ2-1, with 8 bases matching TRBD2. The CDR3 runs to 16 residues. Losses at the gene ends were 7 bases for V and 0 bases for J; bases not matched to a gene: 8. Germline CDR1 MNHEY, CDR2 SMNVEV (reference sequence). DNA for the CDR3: TGTGCCAGCACCTGGGAGCGGGAGAGCTCCTACAATGAGCAGTTCTTC. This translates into CASTWERESSYNEQFF.

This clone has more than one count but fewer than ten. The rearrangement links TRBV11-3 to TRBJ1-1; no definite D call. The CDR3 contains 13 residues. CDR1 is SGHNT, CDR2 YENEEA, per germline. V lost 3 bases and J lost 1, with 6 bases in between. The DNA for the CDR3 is TGTGCCAGCAGCTTGGATGAGAACACTGAAGCTTTCTTT. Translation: CASSLDENTEAFF.

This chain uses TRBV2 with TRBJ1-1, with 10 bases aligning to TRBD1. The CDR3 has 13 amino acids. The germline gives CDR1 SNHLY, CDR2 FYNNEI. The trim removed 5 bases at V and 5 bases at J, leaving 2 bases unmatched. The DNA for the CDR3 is TGTGCCAGCAGTCCGGGACAGGGGACTGAAGCTTTCTTT. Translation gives CASSPGQGTEAFF.

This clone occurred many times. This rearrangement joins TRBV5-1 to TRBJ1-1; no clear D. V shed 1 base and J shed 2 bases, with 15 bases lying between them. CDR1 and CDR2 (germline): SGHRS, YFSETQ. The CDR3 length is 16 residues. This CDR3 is CASSLRGRVLNTEAFF. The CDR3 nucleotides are TGCGCCAGCAGCTTGCGGGGTCGGGTCCTTAACACTGAAGCTTTCTTT.

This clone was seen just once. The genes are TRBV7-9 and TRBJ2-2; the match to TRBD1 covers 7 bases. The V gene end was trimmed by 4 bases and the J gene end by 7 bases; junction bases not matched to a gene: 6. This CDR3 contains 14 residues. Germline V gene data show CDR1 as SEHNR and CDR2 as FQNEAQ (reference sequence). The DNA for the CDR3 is TGTGCCAGCAGCTCGACAGGGAAGGGCGGGGAGCTGTTTTTT. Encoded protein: CASSSTGKGGELFF.

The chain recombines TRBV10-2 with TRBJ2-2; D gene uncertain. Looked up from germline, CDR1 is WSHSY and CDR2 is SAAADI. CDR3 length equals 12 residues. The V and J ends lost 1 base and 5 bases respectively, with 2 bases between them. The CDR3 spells CASSEWTGELFF. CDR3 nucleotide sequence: TGCGCCAGCAGTGAGTGGACCGGGGAGCTGTTTTTT.

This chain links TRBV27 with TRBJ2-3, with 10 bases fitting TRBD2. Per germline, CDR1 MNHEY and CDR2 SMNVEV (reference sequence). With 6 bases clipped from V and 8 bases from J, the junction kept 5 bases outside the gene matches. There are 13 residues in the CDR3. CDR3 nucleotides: TGTGCCAGCAGACTCAGGACTAGCGGTACGCAGTATTTT. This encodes CASRLRTSGTQYF.

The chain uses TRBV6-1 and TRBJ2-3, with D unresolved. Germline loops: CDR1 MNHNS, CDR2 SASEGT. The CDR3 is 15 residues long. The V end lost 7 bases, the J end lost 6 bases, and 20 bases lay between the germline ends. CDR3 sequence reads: CASTNGHLHGDTQYF. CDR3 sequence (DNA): TGTGCCAGCACCAACGGGCATCTCCATGGGGATACGCAGTATTTT.

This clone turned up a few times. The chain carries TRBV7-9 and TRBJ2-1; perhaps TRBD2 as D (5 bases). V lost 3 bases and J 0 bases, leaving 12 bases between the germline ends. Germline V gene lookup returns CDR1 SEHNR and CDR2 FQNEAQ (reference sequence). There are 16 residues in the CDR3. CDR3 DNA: TGTGCCAGCAGCTTGAGCCTAGCCAGCTCCTACAATGAGCAGTTCTTC. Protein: CASSLSLASSYNEQFF.

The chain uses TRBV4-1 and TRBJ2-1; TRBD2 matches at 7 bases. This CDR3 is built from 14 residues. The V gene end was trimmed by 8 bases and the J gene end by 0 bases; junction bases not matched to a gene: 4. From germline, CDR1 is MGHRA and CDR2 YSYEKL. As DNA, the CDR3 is TGCGCCAGCCGGCGGGAGACCTCCTACAATGAGCAGTTCTTC. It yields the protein CASRRETSYNEQFF.

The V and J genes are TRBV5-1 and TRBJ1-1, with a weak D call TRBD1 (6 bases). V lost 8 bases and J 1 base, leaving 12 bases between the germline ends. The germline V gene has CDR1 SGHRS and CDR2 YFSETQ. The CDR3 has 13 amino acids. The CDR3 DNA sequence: TGCGCCAGAAGGACAGCACAGAACACTGAAGCTTTCTTT. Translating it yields CARRTAQNTEAFF.

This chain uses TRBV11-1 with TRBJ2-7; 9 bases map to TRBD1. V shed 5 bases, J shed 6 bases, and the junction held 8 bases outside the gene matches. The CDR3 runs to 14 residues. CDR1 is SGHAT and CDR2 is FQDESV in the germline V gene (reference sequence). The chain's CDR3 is CASSPRDRVVEQYF. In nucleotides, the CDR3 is TGTGCCAGCAGCCCCCGGGACAGGGTTGTCGAGCAGTACTTC. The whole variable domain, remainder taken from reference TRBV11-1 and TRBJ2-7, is EAEVAQSPRYKITEKSQAVAFWCDPISGHATLYWYRQILGQGPELLVQFQDESVVDDSQLPKDRFSAERLKGVDSTLKIQPAELGDSAMYLCASSPRDRVVEQYFGPGTRLTVT.

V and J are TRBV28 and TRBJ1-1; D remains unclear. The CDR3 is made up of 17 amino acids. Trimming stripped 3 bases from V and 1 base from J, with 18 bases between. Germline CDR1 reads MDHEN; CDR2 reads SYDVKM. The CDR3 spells CASSLKFRAAANTEAFF. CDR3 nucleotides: TGTGCCAGCAGTTTGAAGTTTCGGGCAGCCGCGAACACTGAAGCTTTCTTT.

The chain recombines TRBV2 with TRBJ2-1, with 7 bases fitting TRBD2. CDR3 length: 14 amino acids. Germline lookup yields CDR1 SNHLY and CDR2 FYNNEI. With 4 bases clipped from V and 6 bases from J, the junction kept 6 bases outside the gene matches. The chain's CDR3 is CASSASGVTNEQFF. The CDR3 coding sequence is TGTGCCAGCAGTGCCAGCGGGGTCACCAATGAGCAGTTCTTC.

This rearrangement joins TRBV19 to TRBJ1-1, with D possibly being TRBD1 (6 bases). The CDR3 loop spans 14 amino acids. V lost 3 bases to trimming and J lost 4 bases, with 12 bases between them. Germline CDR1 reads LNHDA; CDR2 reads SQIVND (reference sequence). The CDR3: CASSMGRGATEAFF. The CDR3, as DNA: TGTGCCAGTAGTATGGGCAGGGGTGCCACTGAAGCTTTCTTT.

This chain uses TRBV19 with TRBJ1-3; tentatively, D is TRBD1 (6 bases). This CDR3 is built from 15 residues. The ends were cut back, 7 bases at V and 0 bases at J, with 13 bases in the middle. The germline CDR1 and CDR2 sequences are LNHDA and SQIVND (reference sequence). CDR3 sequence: CASMDSPSSGNTIYF. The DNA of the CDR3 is TGTGCCAGTATGGACAGTCCGAGCTCTGGAAACACCATATATTTT.

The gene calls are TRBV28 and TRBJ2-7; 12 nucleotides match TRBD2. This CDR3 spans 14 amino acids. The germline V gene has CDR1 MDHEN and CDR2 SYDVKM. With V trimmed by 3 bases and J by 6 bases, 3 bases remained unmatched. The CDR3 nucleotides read TGTGCCAGCAGTTTCAGGACTAGCGGGACCGAGCAGTACTTC. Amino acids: CASSFRTSGTEQYF.

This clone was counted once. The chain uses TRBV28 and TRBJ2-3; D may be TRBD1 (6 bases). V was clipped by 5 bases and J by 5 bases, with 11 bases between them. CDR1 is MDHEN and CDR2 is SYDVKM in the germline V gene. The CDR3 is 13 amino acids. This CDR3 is CASSEYRVDTQYF. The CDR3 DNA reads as TGTGCCAGCAGTGAATACAGGGTAGATACGCAGTATTTT. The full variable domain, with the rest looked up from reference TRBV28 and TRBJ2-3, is DVKVTQSSRYLVKRTGEKVFLECVQDMDHENMFWYRQDPGLGLRLIYFSYDVKMKEKGDIPEGYSVSREKKERFSLILESASTNQTSMYLCASSEYRVDTQYFGPGTRLTVL.

The CDR3 reads CASRDPGQGVTGELFF. Here the CDR3 DNA reads TGTGCCAGCAGAGACCCGGGACAGGGGGTCACCGGGGAGCTGTTTTTT. The chain has TRBV2 and TRBJ2-2; 11 bases line up with TRBD1. The CDR3 consists of 16 residues. Unmatched junction bases numbered 7, after V lost 6 bases and J lost 4 bases. The germline V gene has CDR1 SNHLY and CDR2 FYNNEI.

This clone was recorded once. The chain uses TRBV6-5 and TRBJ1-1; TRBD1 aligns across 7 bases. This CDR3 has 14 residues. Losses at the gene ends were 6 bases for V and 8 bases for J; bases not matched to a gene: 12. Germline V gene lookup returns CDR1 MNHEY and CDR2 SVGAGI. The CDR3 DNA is TGTGCCAGCAGCGACTACAGGGGAGAAGTAGAAGCTTTCTTT. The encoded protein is CASSDYRGEVEAFF.